The following is a T cell receptor beta chain sequence with its context. The data are from a study of CD8 T cells in Susac syndrome. Study details: Sequencing included Susac syndrome patients, about six of them with active disease and roughly eight in remission.

Germline loops: CDR1 DFQATT, CDR2 SNEGSKA (reference sequence). The CDR3 totals 11 residues. Trimming stripped 4 bases from V and 5 bases from J, with 8 bases between. The sequenced target, TCR beta, came from blood CD8+ and CD4+ T cells. Random-hexamer reverse transcription was applied to 0.5 to 1 ug RNA. With immunoSEQ multiplex PCR, TCR beta CDR3 was amplified across 54 Vbeta and 13 Jbeta. TCRdb redid the calling of the immunoSEQ multiplex PCR reads with MiXCR, one entry per CDR3 protein. The sample carries 200,000 to 250,000 distinct CDR3 sequences, about 94% recorded once. Material: CD4+ T cells from PBMCs. The receptor's source is a human donor with Susac syndrome. The chain has TRBV20-1 and TRBJ1-1, with D possibly matching TRBD1 (5 bases). The CDR3 loop is CSAKGVTEAFF. Written as DNA, the CDR3 is TGCAGTGCTAAAGGGGTTACTGAAGCTTTCTTT.